This entry describes one TCR beta chain. Antigen unknown. The data were obtained in a study of T cell repertoires in cytomegalovirus infection. Study-level points and caveats: Predominance within the ex vivo response was attributable to HLA-C-restricted CMV-specific TCR beta clonotypes.

TCRdb ran MiXCR on the reads and lists one entry per CDR3 protein. The sample lists about 920,000 distinct CDR3 sequences, about a third occurring once. Between the trimmed V and J ends, which lost 2 bases and 0 bases, there was a span of 10 bases. The germline CDR1 and CDR2 sequences are LNHDA and SQIVND (reference sequence). The CDR3 consists of 15 residues. V gene TRBV19 combines with J gene TRBJ1-1; D not certain. Here the sequenced sample was cultured CD8+ T cells from PBMCs, taken from culture after CMV antigen stimulation. The TCR comes from a human donor in good health (CMV status not recorded). Some clones in this sample may be carry-over from other donors' samples. For the CDR3, the DNA is TGTGCCAGTAGTATAAACAGATACATGAACACTGAAGCTTTCTTT. It yields the protein CASSINRYMNTEAFF.